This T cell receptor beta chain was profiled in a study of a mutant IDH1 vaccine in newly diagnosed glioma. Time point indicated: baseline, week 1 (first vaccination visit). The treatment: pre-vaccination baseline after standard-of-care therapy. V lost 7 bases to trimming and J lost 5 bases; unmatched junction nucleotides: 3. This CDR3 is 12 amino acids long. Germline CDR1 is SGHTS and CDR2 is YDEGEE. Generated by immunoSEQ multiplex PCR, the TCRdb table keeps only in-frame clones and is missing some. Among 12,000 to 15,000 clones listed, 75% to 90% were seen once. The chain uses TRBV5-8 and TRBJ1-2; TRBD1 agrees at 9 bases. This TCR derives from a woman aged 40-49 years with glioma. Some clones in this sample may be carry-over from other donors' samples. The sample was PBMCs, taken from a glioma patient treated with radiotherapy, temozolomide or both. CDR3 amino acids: CASGTGWYGYTF. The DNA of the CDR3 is TGTGCCAGCGGGACAGGGTGGTATGGCTACACCTTC.